Included here is one TCR beta chain sequence, with context. This record comes from a study of identifying expanded T cells in peripheral blood. CDR3 length equals 15 residues. Per germline, CDR1 PRHDT and CDR2 FYEKMQ (reference sequence). The V and J ends lost 8 bases and 7 bases respectively, with 21 bases between them. Using immunoSEQ multiplex PCR, the repertoire was profiled, and TCRdb retains in-frame clones only, with some absent. The sample has 80,000 or so clones, just under 85% seen once. The J gene is TRBJ2-1, the V gene TRBV13; D might be TRBD2 (7 bases). Sequenced sample: blood. The sequence was obtained from a person between 18 and 75 years old in good health. The CDR3 region has the DNA TGTGCCAGCTATAACTGGGGGGGCGGGTTAAATGAGCAGTTCTTC. Translating it yields CASYNWGGGLNEQFF.